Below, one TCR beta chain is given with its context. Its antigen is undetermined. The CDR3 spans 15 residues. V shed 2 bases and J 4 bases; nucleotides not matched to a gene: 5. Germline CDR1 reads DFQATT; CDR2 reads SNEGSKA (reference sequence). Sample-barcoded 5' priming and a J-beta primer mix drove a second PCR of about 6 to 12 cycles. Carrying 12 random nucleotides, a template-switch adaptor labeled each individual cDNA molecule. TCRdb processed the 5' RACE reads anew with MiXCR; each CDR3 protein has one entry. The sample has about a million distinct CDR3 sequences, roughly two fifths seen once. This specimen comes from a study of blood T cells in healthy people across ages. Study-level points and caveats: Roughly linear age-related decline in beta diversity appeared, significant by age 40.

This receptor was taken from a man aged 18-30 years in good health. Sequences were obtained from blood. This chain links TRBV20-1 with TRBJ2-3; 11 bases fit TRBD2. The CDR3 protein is CSARRVAGGPDTQYF. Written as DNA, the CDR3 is TGCAGTGCTAGAAGGGTAGCGGGGGGGCCAGATACGCAGTATTTT.